This T cell receptor (beta chain) came from a study of T cells in tuberculosis. Germline V gene sequence: CDR1 LGHNT, CDR2 FRNRAP. The V end lost 4 bases, the J end lost 6 bases, and 10 bases lay between the germline ends. CDR3 length equals 12 residues. Noted time point: new active TB diagnosis, blood taken before or within 7 days of starting treatment. Clones were read by immunoSEQ multiplex PCR, and TCRdb kept only the in-frame ones, dropping some. The repertoire has fewer than 35,000 clones, more than 70% of them found once; the top ten carry more than 4%. The chain links TRBV12-5 to TRBJ2-7, with a weak D call TRBD2 (6 bases). The source of this sequence is an adult with tuberculosis. The material sequenced was PBMCs, taken at tuberculosis diagnosis. CDR3 DNA: TGTGCTAGTGGTTGGGTGACTAGCGAGCAGTACTTC. It is translated as CASGWVTSEQYF.